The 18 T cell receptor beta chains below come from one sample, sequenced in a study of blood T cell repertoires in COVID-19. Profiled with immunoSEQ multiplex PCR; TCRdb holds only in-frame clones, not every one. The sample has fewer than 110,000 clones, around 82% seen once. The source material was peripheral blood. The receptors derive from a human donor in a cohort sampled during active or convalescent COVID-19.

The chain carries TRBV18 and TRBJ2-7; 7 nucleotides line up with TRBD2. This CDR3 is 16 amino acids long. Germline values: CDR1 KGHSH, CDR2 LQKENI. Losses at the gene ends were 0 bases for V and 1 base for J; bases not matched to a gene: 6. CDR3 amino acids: CASSPPTGGGSYEQYF. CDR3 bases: TGTGCCAGCTCACCACCCACGGGCGGGGGATCCTACGAGCAGTACTTC.

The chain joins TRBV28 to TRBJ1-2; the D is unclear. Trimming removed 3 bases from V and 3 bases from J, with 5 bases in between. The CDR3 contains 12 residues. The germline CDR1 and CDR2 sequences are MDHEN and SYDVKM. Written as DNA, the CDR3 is TGTGCCAGCAGTTTTGCGGACTATGGCTACACCTTC. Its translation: CASSFADYGYTF.

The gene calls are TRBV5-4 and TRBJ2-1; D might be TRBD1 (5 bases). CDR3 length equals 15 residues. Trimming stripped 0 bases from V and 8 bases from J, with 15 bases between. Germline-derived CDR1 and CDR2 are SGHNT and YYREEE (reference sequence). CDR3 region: CASSLVAAQGDEQFF. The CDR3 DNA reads TGTGCCAGCAGCTTGGTTGCAGCTCAGGGCGATGAGCAGTTCTTC. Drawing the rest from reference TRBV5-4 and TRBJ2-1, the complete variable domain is ETGVTQSPTHLIKTRGQQVTLRCSSQSGHNTVSWYQQALGQGPQFIFQYYREEENGRGNFPPRFSGLQFPNYSSELNVNALELDDSALYLCASSLVAAQGDEQFFGPGTRLTVL.

CDR3 in DNA: TGTGCCAGCAGCTTAGCGGGGCTTAGCACAGATACGCAGTATTTT. Its protein is CASSLAGLSTDTQYF. The V call is TRBV7-3, the J call TRBJ2-3; D might be TRBD2 (6 bases). Trimming stripped 2 bases from V and 0 bases from J, with 9 bases between. The CDR3 has 15 amino acids. Per the germline V gene, CDR1 is SGHTA and CDR2 is FQGTGA.

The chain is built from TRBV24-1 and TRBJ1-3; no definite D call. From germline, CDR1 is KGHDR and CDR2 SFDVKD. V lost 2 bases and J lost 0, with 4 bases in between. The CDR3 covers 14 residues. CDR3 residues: CATSDSNSGNTIYF. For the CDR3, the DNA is TGTGCCACCAGTGATTCCAACTCTGGAAACACCATATATTTT.

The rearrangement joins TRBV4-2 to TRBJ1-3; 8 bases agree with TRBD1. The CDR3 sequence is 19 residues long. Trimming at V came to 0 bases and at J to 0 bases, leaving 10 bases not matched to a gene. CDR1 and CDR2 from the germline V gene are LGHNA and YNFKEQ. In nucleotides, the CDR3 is TGTGCCAGCAGCCAAGAGGGCCCCGGGACAGGAGTCTCTGGAAACACCATATATTTT. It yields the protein CASSQEGPGTGVSGNTIYF.

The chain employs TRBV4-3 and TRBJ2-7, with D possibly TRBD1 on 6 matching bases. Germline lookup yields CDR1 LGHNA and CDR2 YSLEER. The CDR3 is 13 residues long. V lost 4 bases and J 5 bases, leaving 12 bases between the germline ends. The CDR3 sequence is CASSRDRRNEQYF. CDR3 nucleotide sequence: TGCGCCAGCAGCCGAGACAGGCGCAACGAGCAGTACTTC.

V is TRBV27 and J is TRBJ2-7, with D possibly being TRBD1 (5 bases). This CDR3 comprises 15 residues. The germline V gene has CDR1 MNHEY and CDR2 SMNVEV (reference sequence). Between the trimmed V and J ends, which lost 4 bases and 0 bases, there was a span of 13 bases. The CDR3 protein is CASSSPTASSYEQYF. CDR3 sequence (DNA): TGTGCCAGCAGTTCCCCGACAGCCAGCTCCTACGAGCAGTACTTC.

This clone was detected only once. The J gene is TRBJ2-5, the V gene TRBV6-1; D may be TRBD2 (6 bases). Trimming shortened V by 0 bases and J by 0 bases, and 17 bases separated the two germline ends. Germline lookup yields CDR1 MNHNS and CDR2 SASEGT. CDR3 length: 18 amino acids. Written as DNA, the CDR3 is TGTGCCAGCAGTGAAGCTGGGGCGGGGAATATTTACCAAGAGACCCAGTACTTC. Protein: CASSEAGAGNIYQETQYF.

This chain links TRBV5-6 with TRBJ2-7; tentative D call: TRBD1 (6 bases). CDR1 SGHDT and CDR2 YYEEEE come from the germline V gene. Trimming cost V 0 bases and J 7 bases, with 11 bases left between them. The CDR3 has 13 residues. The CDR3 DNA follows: TGTGCCAGCAGCTTGGGGGGGCGCTGGGAGCAGTACTTC. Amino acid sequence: CASSLGGRWEQYF.

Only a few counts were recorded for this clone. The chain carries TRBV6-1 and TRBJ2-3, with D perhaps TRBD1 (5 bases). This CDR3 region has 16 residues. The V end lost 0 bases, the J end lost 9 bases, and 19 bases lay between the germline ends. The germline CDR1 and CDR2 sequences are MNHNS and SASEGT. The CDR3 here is CASSEAGWTIPGTQYF. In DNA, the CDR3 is TGTGCCAGCAGTGAAGCGGGATGGACCATCCCAGGGACGCAGTATTTT.

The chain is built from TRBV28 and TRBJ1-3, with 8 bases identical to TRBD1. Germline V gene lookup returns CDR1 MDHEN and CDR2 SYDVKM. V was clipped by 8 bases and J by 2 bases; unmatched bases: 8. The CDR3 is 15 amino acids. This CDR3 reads CASSTGGLTGNTIYF. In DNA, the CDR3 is TGTGCCAGCTCTACAGGGGGTCTTACTGGAAACACCATATATTTT.

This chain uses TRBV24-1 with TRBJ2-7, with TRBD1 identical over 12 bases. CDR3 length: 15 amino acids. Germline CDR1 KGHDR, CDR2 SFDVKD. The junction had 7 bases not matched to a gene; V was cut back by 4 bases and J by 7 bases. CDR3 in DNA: TGTGCCACCAGTGACCCGGGACAGGGGGCGCGAGAGCAGTACTTC. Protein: CATSDPGQGAREQYF.

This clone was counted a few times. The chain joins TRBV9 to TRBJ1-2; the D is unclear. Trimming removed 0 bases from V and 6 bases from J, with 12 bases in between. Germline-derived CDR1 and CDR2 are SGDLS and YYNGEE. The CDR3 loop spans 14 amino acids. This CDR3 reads CASSVGVGGDGYTF. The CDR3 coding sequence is TGTGCCAGCAGCGTAGGAGTGGGAGGTGATGGCTACACCTTC.

The CDR3 sequence: CASSQQGWQPQHF. The DNA for the CDR3 is TGTGCCAGCAGCCAACAGGGTTGGCAGCCCCAGCATTTT. The chain joins TRBV5-8 to TRBJ1-5; TRBD1 might be the D (6 bases). The CDR3 totals 13 residues. CDR1 and CDR2 from the germline V gene are SGHTS and YDEGEE. Between the trimmed V and J ends, which lost 4 bases and 7 bases, there was a span of 12 bases.

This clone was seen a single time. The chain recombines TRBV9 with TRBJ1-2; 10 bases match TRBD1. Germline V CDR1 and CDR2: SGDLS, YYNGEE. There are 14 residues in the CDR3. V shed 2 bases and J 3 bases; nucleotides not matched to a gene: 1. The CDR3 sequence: CASSVGTGDYGYTF. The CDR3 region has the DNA TGTGCCAGCAGCGTCGGGACAGGGGACTATGGCTACACCTTC.

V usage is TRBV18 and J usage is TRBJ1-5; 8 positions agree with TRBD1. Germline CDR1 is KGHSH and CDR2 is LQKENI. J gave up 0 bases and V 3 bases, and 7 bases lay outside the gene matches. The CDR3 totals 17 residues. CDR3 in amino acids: CASSPSDRANSNQPQHF. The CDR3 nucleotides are TGTGCCAGCTCACCCTCGGACAGGGCCAATAGCAATCAGCCCCAGCATTTT.

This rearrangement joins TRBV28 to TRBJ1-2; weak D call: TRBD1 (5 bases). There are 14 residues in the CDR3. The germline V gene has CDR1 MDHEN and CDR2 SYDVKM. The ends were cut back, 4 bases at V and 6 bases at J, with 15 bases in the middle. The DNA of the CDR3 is TGTGCCAGCAGTTCCCCCCCCAGGGCGAATGGCTACACCTTC. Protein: CASSSPPRANGYTF.